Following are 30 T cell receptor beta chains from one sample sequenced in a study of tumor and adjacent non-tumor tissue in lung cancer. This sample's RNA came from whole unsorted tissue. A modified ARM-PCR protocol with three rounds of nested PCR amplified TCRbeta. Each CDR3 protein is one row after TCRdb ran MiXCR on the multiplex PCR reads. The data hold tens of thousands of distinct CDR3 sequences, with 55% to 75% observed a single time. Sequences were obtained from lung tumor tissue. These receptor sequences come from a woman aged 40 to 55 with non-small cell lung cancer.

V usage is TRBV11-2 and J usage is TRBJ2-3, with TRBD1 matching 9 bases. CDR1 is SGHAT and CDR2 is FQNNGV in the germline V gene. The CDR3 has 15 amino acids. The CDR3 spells CTSSLEGTGRDTQYF. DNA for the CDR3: TGTACTAGCAGCTTAGAAGGGACAGGGCGGGATACGCAGTATTTT.

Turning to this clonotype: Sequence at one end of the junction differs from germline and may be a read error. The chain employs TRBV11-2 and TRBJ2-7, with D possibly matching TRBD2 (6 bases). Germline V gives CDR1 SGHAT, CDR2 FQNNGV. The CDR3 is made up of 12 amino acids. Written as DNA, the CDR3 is TGTGTCAGCAGGGACTCCTCCTATGAGCAGTACTTC. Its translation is CVSRDSSYEQYF.

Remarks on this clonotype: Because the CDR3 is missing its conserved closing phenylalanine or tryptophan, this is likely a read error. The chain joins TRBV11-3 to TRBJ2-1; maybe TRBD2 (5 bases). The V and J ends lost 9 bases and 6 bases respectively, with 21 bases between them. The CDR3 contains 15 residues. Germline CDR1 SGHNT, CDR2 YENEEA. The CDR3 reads CASSSRPGECNEQFS. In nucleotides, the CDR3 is TGTGCCAGTAGTTCCCGCCCCGGGGAGTGCAATGAGCAGTTCTCC.

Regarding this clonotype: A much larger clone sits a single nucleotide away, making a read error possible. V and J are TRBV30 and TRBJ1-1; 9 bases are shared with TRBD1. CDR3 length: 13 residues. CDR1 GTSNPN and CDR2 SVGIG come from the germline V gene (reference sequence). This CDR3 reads CTWILQGAAEAFF. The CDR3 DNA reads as TGTACCTGGATTCTACAGGGGGCCGCTGAAGCTTTCTTT.

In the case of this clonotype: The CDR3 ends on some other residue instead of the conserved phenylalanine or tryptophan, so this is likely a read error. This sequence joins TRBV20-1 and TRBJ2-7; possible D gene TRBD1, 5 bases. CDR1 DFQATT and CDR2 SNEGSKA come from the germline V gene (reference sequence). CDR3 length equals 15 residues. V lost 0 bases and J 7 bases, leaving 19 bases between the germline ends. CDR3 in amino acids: CSARDRGGRWYEQYL. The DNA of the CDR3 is TGCAGTGCTAGAGATAGGGGTGGTAGATGGTATGAGCAGTACTTA.

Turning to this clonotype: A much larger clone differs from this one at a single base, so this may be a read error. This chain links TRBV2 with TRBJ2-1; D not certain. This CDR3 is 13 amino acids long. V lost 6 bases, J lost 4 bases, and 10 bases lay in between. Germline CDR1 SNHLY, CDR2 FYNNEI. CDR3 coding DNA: TGTGCCAGCAGGGGGATCGAATACAATGAGCAGTTCTTC. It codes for CASRGIEYNEQFF.

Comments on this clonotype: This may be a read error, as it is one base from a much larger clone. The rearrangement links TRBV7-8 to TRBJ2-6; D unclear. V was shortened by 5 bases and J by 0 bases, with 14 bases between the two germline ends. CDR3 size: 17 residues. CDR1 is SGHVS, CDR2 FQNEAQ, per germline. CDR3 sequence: CASSPNTWDSGANVLTF. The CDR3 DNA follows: TGTGCCAGCAGCCCAAATACGTGGGACTCTGGGGCCAACGTCCTGACTTTC. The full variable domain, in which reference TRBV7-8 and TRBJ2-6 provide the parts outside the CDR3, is GAGVSQSPRYKVAKRGQDVALRCDPISGHVSLFWYQQALGQGPEFLTYFQNEAQLDKSGLPSDRFFAERPEGSVSTLKIQRTQQEDSAVYLCASSPNTWDSGANVLTFGAGSRLTVL.

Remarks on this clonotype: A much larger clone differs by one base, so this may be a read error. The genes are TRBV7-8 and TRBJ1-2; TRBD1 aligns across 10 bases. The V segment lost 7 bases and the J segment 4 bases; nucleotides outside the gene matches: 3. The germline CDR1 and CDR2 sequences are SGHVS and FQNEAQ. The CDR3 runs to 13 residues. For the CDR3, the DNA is TGTGCCAGCAATCGGACAGGGGGCTATGGCTACACCTTC. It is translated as CASNRTGGYGYTF.

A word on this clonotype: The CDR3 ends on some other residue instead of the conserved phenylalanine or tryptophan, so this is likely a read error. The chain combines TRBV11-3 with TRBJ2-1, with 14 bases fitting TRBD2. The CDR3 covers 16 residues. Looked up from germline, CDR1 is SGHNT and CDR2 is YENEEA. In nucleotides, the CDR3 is TGCGTCAGCAGCTCGGAGGGGACTAGCGGGGGCAATGAGCAGTTCCTC. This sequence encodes CVSSSEGTSGGNEQFL.

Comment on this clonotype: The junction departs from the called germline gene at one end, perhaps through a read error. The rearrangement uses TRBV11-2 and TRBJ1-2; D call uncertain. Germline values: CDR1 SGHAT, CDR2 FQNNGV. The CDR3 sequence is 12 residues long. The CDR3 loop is CASRAGLEGYTF. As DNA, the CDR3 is TGTGCCAGCAGAGCGGGTCTAGAGGGCTACACGTTC.

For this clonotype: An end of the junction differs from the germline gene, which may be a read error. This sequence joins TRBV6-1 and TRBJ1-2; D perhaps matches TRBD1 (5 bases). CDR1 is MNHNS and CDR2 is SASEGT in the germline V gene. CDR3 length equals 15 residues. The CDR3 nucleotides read TGTGCCAGCAGTGAAGAAGCAGGGATCAACTATAGCTACACCTTT. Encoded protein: CASSEEAGINYSYTF.

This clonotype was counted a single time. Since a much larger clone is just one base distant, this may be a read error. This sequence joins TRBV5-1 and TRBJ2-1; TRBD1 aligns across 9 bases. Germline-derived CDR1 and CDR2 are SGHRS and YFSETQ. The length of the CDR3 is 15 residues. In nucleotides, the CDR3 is TGCGCCAGCAGCTCGGACAGGGGCCATACCAATGACCAGTTCTTC. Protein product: CASSSDRGHTNDQFF.

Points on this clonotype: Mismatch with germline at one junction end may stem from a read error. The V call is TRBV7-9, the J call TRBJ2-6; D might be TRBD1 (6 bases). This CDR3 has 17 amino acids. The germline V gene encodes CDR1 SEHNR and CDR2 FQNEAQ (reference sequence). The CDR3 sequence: CASSPHRASGGANVLTF. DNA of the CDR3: TGTGCGAGCAGCCCCCACAGGGCTTCAGGTGGGGCCAACGTCCTGACTTTC.

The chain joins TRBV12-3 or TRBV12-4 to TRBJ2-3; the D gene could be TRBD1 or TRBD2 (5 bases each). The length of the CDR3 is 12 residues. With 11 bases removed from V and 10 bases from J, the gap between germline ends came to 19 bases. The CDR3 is CADRRDIGPQYF. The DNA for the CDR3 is TGTGCCGACAGACGGGATATCGGGCCGCAGTATTTT.

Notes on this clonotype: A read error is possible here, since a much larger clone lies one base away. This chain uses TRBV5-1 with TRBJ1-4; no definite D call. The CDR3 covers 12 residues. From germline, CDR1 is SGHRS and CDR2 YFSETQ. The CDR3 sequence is CGSSGETDKLFF. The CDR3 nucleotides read TGCGGCAGCAGCGGGGAAACGGACAAACTGTTTTTT.

CDR3 nucleotides: TGTGCCTGGAGTATAAGGATAGGGCCCGGATACACCATATATTTT. Translated: CAWSIRIGPGYTIYF. The gene calls are TRBV30 and TRBJ1-3; unclear D gene. CDR1 is GTSNPN and CDR2 is SVGIG in the germline V gene (reference sequence). V shed 2 bases and J shed 8 bases, with 19 bases lying between them. The CDR3 length is 15 residues.

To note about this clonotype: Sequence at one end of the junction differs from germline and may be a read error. The CDR3 nucleotides read TGTGCCAGCAGTTGCTCCCAGACAGGCTCTGGGAACACCATATATTTT. Protein sequence: CASSCSQTGSGNTIYF. The gene calls are TRBV6-5 and TRBJ1-3; D might be TRBD1 (6 bases). CDR1 is MNHEY and CDR2 is SVGAGI in the germline V gene. This CDR3 comprises 16 residues.

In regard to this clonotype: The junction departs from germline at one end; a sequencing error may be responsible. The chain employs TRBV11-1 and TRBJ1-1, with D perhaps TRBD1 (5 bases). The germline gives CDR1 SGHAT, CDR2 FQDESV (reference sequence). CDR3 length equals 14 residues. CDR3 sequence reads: CASGFGRENTEAFF. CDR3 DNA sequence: TGTGCCAGCGGCTTTGGCAGGGAGAATACTGAAGCTTTCTTT.

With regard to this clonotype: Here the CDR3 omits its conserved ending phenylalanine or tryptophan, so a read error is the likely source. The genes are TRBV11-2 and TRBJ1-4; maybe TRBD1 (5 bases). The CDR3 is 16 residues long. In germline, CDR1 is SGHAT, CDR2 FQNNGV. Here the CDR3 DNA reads TGTGCTAGCAGCCTTCAGGGCCAGGTGCAGGGCAAAAAACTGTTTTTA. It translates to CASSLQGQVQGKKLFL.

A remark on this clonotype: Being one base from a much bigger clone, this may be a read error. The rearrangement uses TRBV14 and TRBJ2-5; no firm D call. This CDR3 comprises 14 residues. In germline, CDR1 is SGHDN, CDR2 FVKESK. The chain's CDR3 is CANSQDDFLETQYF. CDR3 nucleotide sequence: TGTGCCAACAGCCAAGACGATTTCCTCGAGACCCAGTACTTC. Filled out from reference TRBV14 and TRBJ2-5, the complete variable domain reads EAGVTQFPSHSVIEKGQTVTLRCDPISGHDNLYWYRRVMGKEIKFLLHFVKESKQDESGMPNNRFLAERTGGTYSTLKVQPAELEDSGVYFCANSQDDFLETQYFGPGTRLLVL.

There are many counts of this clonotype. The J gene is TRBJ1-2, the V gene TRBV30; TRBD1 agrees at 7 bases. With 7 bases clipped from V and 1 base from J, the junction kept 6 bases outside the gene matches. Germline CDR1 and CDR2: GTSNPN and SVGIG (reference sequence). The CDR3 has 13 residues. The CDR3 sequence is CAFQDRSNYGYTF. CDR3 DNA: TGTGCCTTTCAGGACAGGAGTAACTATGGCTACACCTTC.

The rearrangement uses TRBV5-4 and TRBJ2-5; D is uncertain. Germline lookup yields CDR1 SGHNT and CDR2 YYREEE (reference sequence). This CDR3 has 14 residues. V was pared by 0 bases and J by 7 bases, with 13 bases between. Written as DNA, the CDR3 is TGTGCCAGCAGCTTGGGCTTAGCTGGAGTGACCCAGTACTTC. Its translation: CASSLGLAGVTQYF.

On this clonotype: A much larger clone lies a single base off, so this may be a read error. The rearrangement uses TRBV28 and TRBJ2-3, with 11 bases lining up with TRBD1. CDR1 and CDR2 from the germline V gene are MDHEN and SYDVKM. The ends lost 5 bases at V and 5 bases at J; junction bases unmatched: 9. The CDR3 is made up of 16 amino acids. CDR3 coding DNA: TGTGCCAGCAGTCCATCCGGGACAGGGGGAGGAGATACGCAGTATTTT. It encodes CASSPSGTGGGDTQYF. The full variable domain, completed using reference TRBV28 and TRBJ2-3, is DVKVTQSSRYLVKRTGEKVFLECVQDMDHENMFWYRQDPGLGLRLIYFSYDVKMKEKGDIPEGYSVSREKKERFSLILESASTNQTSMYLCASSPSGTGGGDTQYFGPGTRLTVL.

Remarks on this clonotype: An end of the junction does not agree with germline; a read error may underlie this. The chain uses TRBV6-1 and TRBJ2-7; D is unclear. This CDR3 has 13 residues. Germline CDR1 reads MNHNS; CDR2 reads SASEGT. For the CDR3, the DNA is TGTGCCAGCAGTATCGTAGACCCCTACGAGCAATACTTC. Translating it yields CASSIVDPYEQYF.

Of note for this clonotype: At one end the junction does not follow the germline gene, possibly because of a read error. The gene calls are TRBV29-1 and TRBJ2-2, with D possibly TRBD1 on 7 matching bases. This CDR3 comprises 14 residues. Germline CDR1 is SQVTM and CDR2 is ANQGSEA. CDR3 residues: CSASGGVGTGDLFF. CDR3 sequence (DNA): TGCAGCGCAAGCGGAGGGGTCGGCACAGGGGACCTGTTTTTT.

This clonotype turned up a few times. CDR3 residues: CATRNLRGFDTEAFF. CDR3 nucleotide sequence: TGTGCCACCAGAAACCTTCGGGGGTTTGACACTGAAGCTTTCTTT. The rearrangement uses TRBV15 and TRBJ1-1, with D maybe TRBD1 (5 bases). V was cut by 6 bases and J by 3 bases, with 17 bases left in between. In germline, CDR1 is LNHNV, CDR2 YYDKDF (reference sequence). This CDR3 contains 15 residues.

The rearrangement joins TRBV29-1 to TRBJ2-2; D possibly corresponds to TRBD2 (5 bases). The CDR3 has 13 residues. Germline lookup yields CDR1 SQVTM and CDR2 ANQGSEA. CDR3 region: CSVRIGMVGELFF. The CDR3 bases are TGCAGTGTCCGCATCGGGATGGTGGGGGAGCTGTTTTTT.

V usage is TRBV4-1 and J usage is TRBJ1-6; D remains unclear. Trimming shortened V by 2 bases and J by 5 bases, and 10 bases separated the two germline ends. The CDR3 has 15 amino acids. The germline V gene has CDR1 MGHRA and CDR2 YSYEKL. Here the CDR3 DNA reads TGCGCCAGCAGCCAAACGGGGTGGAATAATTCACCCCTCCACTTT. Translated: CASSQTGWNNSPLHF.

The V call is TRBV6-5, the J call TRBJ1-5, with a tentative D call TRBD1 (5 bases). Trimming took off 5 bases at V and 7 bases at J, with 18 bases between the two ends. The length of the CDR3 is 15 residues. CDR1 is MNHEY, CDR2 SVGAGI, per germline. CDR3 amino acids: CASSQYRRTGQPQHF. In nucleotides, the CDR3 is TGTGCCAGCAGTCAATACAGGAGGACGGGACAGCCCCAGCATTTT.

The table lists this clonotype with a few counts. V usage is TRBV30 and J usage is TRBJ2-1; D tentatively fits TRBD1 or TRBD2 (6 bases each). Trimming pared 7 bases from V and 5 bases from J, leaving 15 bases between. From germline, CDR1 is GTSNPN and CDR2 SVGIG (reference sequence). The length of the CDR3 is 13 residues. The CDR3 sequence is CALNRGANNEQFF. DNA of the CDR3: TGTGCCTTGAATAGGGGGGCCAACAATGAGCAGTTCTTC.